This T cell receptor beta chain was observed in a study of T cells in Graves' hyperthyroidism and ophthalmopathy. The study, taken as a whole, reports: By a 13 V-J model, ophthalmopathy was set apart from stable hyperthyroidism.

V was pared by 4 bases and J by 3 bases, with 9 bases of the junction left unmatched. Germline V gene lookup returns CDR1 SGDLS and CDR2 YYNGEE. This CDR3 is built from 16 residues. This clonotype was seen a few times. Its antigen is currently unknown. Clinical symptoms, serum thyroxine and TRAb, thyroid ultrasound and orbital computed tomography together formed the diagnostic basis. Authors of the study amplified TCR beta CDR3 regions from RNA transcripts. During a first-round RT-PCR of the TCR CDR3, the HTBI primer set was used. TCRdb re-called the multiplex PCR reads through MiXCR, storing one row per CDR3 protein. Found here are roughly 260,000 distinct CDR3 sequences, just over 14% of them singletons; the top ten hold 10% to 15%.

The chain combines TRBV9 with TRBJ2-2; 7 bases fit TRBD1. Material for sequencing was blood. The receptor's source is a woman aged 40 to 55 with Graves' hyperthyroidism that later progressed to Graves' ophthalmopathy. CDR3 coding DNA: TGTGCCAGCAGCCCAAGGGGGCTACATTACACCGGGGAGCTGTTTTTT. This codes for CASSPRGLHYTGELFF.